This TCR beta chain stems from a study of shared clonotypes between healthy human individuals. On this clone: Its target is unknown.

Those who donated were healthy HIV-negative adults, with no recent acute infections or vaccinations reported. CDR3 length: 15 amino acids. Looked up from germline, CDR1 is LNHDA and CDR2 is SQIVND (reference sequence). Trimming took off 3 bases at V and 1 base at J, with 12 bases between the two ends. Samples underwent the assay at deep level. Assay used: immunoSEQ multiplex PCR; TCRdb lists only in-frame clones, some missing. The sample records 2,500,000 or so clones, around 90% being singletons. Study outcomes and limitations: The authors sampled blood alone, and tissue repertoires likely differ. Among donors, clonotype sharing was expected to be affected by sequencing depth.

This clonotype was sampled from a man in his late teens or twenties in good health. The chain couples TRBV19 to TRBJ2-5, with a tentative D call TRBD1 (7 bases). The material sequenced was naive CD4+ T cells sorted from blood. Subset defined: CD45RA+ positively selected. The CDR3 sequence: CASSMSQGGQETQYF. The CDR3 region has the DNA TGTGCCAGTAGTATGTCGCAGGGGGGCCAAGAGACCCAGTACTTC.